The 13 T cell receptor beta chains below all came from one sample that was sequenced in a study of radiotherapy plus CTLA-4 blockade in lung cancer. Using immunoSEQ multiplex PCR, the repertoire was profiled, and TCRdb retains in-frame clones only, with some absent. This sample carries approximately 60,000 clones, approximately 80% of them seen once, and the ten largest clones take about 4.2%. The source material was peripheral blood, sampled from a patient treated with radiotherapy plus ipilimumab. The receptors stem from a human donor with non-small cell lung cancer who had a complete response to radiotherapy plus ipilimumab.

The chain employs TRBV18 and TRBJ1-1; D might be TRBD1 (5 bases). Trimming removed 4 bases at V and 4 bases at J, with 10 bases between. CDR1 KGHSH and CDR2 LQKENI come from the germline V gene. The CDR3 contains 13 residues. Written as DNA, the CDR3 is TGTGCCAGCTCACTCGTAGGGGCCACTGAAGCTTTCTTT. Translated, it gives CASSLVGATEAFF.

The chain combines TRBV29-1 with TRBJ1-1, with TRBD1 matching over 7 bases. The junction had 9 bases not matched to a gene; V was cut back by 7 bases and J by 1 base. The CDR3 covers 14 residues. Germline V gene lookup returns CDR1 SQVTM and CDR2 ANQGSEA. The CDR3 nucleotides are TGCAGCGCACCGACCGGGACAGCGAACACTGAAGCTTTCTTT. As protein: CSAPTGTANTEAFF. Together with reference TRBV29-1 and TRBJ1-1, the CDR3 gives the full variable domain: SAVISQKPSRDICQRGTSLTIQCQVDSQVTMMFWYRQQPGQSLTLIATANQGSEATYESGFVIDKFPISRPNLTFSTLTVSNMSPEDSSIYLCSAPTGTANTEAFFGQGTRLTVV.

A word on this clone: Sequence at one end of the junction differs from germline and may be a read error. The V call is TRBV5-4, the J call TRBJ2-7; possibly TRBD1 for D (6 bases). The CDR3 has 13 residues. Germline CDR1 is SGHNT and CDR2 is YYREEE (reference sequence). The CDR3 reads CASSSGQSYEQCF. In DNA, the CDR3 is TGTGCCAGCAGCTCAGGACAGTCCTACGAGCAGTGCTTC.

The rearrangement uses TRBV6-1 and TRBJ1-5; perhaps TRBD1 as D (5 bases). The CDR3 contains 18 residues. CDR1 MNHNS and CDR2 SASEGT come from the germline V gene. The V end was cut by 1 base, the J end by 0 bases, with 16 bases between. The CDR3 here is CASSEESKGYYSNQPQHF. In nucleotides, the CDR3 is TGTGCCAGCAGTGAAGAGAGTAAGGGGTACTATAGCAATCAGCCCCAGCATTTT.

J is TRBJ2-7 and V is TRBV27; no clear D gene. CDR1 is MNHEY, CDR2 SMNVEV, per germline (reference sequence). V dropped 2 bases and J dropped 6 bases, with 14 bases sitting between them. The CDR3 is 14 amino acids. CDR3 in amino acids: CASSLRLTLGEQYV. The CDR3 DNA reads as TGTGCCAGCAGTTTACGTCTGACGCTCGGCGAGCAGTACGTC.

Only a few counts were recorded for this clone. The chain is built from TRBV18 and TRBJ2-5, with 7 bases aligning to TRBD1. There are 13 residues in the CDR3. Germline V gene sequence: CDR1 KGHSH, CDR2 LQKENI. The J segment lost 3 bases and the V segment lost 4 bases, leaving 2 bases of the junction unmatched. The CDR3 is CASSLTGEETQYF. Here the CDR3 DNA reads TGTGCCAGCTCACTTACAGGGGAAGAGACCCAGTACTTC.

The J gene is TRBJ1-2, the V gene TRBV7-8, with 8 bases matching TRBD1. V shed 5 bases and J 7 bases; nucleotides not matched to a gene: 9. Per the germline V gene, CDR1 is SGHVS and CDR2 is FQNEAQ. The CDR3 is 14 amino acids. CDR3 residues: CASSPRTGRSGYTF. The CDR3 DNA is TGTGCCAGCAGCCCCAGGACAGGGAGAAGTGGCTACACCTTC.

The chain carries TRBV10-3 and TRBJ2-1; tentatively, D is TRBD2 (6 bases). This CDR3 is built from 14 residues. The germline CDR1 and CDR2 sequences are ENHRY and SYGVKD. V was shortened by 10 bases and J by 3 bases, with 16 bases between the two germline ends. In DNA, the CDR3 is TGTGCCACCAAAAGACTAGAGGACTACAATGAGCAGTTCTTC. Protein sequence: CATKRLEDYNEQFF.

The chain carries TRBV6-5 and TRBJ2-7; 7 bases agree with TRBD2. The CDR3 is 15 residues long. J gave up 4 bases and V 2 bases, and 8 bases lay outside the gene matches. CDR1 and CDR2 (germline): MNHEY, SVGAGI. CDR3 sequence reads: CASSYTPGTMYEQYF. CDR3 DNA: TGTGCCAGCAGTTACACACCCGGGACTATGTACGAGCAGTACTTC.

The chain employs TRBV28 and TRBJ2-7; no reliable D call. Trimming took off 6 bases at V and 5 bases at J, with 11 bases between the two ends. The CDR3 extends over 12 amino acids. Germline V gene data show CDR1 as MDHEN and CDR2 as SYDVKM. The CDR3 is CASSLEGHEQYF. Written as DNA, the CDR3 is TGTGCCAGCAGCCTCGAAGGGCACGAGCAGTACTTC.

The chain uses TRBV7-2 and TRBJ1-2; 9 bases map to TRBD1. The CDR3 length is 15 residues. V trimming: 4 bases; J trimming: 6 bases; junction bases outside the gene matches: 9. Germline-derived CDR1 and CDR2 are SGHTA and FQGNSA. CDR3 in amino acids: CASSSYSRTGDGYTF. CDR3 nucleotide sequence: TGTGCCAGCAGCTCCTACTCCCGGACAGGGGATGGCTACACCTTC.

This chain links TRBV5-6 with TRBJ1-4; D is uncertain. The CDR3 sequence is 15 residues long. Germline assignment: CDR1 SGHDT and CDR2 YYEEEE. V shed 5 bases and J shed 0 bases, with 11 bases lying between them. Here the CDR3 DNA reads TGTGCCAGCAGTACCGGTGGTGCAACTAATGAAAAACTGTTTTTT. Its protein product is CASSTGGATNEKLFF.

This clone appeared once. This chain uses TRBV5-4 with TRBJ2-2, with a tentative D call TRBD2 (5 bases). V lost 2 bases to trimming and J lost 5 bases, with 13 bases between them. The CDR3 extends over 15 amino acids. Germline V gene lookup returns CDR1 SGHNT and CDR2 YYREEE (reference sequence). The CDR3 is CASSFYQPGTGELFF. CDR3 coding DNA: TGTGCCAGCAGCTTTTACCAACCGGGGACCGGGGAGCTGTTTTTT.